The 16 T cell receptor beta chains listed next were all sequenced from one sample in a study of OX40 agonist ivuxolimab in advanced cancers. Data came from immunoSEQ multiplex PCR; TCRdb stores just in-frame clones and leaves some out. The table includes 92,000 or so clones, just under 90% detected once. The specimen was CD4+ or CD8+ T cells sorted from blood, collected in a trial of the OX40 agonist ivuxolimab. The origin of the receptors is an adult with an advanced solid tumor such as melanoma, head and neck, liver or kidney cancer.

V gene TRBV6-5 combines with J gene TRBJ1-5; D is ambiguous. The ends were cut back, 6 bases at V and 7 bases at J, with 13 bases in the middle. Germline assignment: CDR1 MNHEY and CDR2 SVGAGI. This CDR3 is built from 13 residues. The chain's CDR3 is CASSRNSAQPQHF. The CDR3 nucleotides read TGTGCCAGCAGCCGAAACTCGGCCCAGCCCCAGCATTTT.

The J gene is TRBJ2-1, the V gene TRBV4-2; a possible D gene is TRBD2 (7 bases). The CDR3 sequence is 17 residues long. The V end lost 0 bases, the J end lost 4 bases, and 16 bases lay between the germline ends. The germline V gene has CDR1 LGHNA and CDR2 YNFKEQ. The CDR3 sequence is CASSQDEGGGFYNEQFF. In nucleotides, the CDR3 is TGTGCCAGCAGCCAAGATGAGGGCGGGGGCTTTTACAATGAGCAGTTCTTC.

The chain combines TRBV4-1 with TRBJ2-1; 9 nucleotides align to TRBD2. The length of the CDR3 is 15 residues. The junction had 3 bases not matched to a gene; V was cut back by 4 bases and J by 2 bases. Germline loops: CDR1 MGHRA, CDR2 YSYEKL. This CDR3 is CASSRGRGAYNEQFF. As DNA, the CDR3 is TGCGCCAGCAGCCGCGGGAGGGGCGCCTACAATGAGCAGTTCTTC.

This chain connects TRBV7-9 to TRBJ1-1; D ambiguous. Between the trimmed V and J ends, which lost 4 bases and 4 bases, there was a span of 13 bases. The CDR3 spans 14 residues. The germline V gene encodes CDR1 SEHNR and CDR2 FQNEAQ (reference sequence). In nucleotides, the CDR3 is TGTGCCAGCAGCTCGCATTTAAGCGGCACTGAAGCTTTCTTT. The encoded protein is CASSSHLSGTEAFF.

The CDR3 sequence: CASSPQGRDEKLFF. DNA of the CDR3: TGCGCCAGCAGCCCACAGGGAAGGGATGAAAAACTGTTTTTT. The chain has TRBV4-1 and TRBJ1-4, with D possibly TRBD1 on 6 matching bases. The CDR3 is 14 residues long. Trimming took off 4 bases at V and 6 bases at J, with 12 bases between the two ends. Germline V gene data show CDR1 as MGHRA and CDR2 as YSYEKL.

Here the CDR3 reads CSALKDIQYF. The CDR3 DNA follows: TGCAGTGCATTGAAGGACATTCAGTACTTC. This sequence joins TRBV20-1 and TRBJ2-4; D is unclear. V was shortened by 6 bases and J by 8 bases, with 8 bases between the two germline ends. The CDR3 spans 10 residues. CDR1 is DFQATT, CDR2 SNEGSKA, per germline (reference sequence).

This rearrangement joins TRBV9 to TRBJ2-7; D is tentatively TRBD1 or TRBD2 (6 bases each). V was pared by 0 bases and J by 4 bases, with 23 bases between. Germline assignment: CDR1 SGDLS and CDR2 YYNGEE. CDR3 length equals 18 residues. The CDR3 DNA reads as TGTGCCAGCAGCGTAGGGAGGGTGGGGGACACGGGAACGTACGAGCAGTACTTC. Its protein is CASSVGRVGDTGTYEQYF.

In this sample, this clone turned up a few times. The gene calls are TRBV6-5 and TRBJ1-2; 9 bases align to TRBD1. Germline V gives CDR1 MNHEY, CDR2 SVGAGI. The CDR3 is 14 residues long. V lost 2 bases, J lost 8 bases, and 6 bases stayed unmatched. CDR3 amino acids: CASSYRGQGRGYTF. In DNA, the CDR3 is TGTGCCAGCAGTTACCGGGGACAGGGCAGAGGCTACACCTTC.

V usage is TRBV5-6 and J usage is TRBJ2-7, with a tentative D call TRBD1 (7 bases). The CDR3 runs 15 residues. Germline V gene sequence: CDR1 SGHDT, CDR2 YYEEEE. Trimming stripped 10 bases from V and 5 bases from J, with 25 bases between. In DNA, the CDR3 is TGTGCCTCGCGGGACAGTCTTTTTCCCCTCCACGAGCAGTACTTC. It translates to CASRDSLFPLHEQYF.

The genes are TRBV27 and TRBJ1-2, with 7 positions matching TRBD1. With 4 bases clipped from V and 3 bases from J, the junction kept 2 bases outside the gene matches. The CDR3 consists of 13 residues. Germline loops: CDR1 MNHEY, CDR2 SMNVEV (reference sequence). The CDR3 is CASSSRGYYGYTF. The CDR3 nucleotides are TGTGCCAGCAGTTCCAGGGGGTACTATGGCTACACCTTC.

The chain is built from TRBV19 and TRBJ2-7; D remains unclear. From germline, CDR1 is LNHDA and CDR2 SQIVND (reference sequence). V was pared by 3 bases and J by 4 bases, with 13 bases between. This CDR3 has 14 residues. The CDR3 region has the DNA TGTGCCAGTAGTATGGGCGGTGTCTTTTACGAGCAGTACTTC. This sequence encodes CASSMGGVFYEQYF.

In DNA, the CDR3 is TGCGCCAGCAGCCAAGATTGGGGCGATCAGCCCCAGCATTTT. Translation gives CASSQDWGDQPQHF. V is TRBV4-1 and J is TRBJ1-5; TRBD1 is a possible D gene (5 bases). This CDR3 contains 14 residues. V was trimmed by 0 bases and J by 5 bases, leaving 8 bases between them. The germline V gene has CDR1 MGHRA and CDR2 YSYEKL.

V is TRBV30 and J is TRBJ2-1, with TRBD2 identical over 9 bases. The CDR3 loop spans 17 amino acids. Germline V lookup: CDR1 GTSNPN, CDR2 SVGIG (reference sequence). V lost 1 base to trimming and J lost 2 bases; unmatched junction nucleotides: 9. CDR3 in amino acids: CAWSALSGSTAYNEQFF. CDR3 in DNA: TGTGCCTGGAGTGCTCTTAGCGGGAGCACTGCCTACAATGAGCAGTTCTTC.

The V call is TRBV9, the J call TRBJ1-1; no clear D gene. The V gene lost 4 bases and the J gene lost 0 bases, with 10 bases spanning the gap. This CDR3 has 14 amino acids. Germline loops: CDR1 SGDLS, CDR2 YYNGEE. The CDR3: CASSPWRMNTEAFF. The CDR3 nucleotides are TGTGCCAGCAGCCCGTGGAGGATGAACACTGAAGCTTTCTTT.

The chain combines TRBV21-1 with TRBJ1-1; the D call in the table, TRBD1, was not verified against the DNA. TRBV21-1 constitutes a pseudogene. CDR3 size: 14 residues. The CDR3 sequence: CASISDRGYTEAFF. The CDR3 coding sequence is TGTGCCAGCATTTCAGACAGGGGGTACACTGAAGCTTTCTTT.

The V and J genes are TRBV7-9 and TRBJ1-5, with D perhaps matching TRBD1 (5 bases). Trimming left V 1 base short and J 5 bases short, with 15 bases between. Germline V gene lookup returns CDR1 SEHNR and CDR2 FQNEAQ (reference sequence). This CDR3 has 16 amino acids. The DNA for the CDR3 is TGTGCCAGCAGCTTAGGTGGTAAGGGGTACTATCAGCCCCAGCATTTT. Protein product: CASSLGGKGYYQPQHF.